This T cell receptor (beta chain) derives from a study of T cell repertoires in cytomegalovirus infection. To note about this clonotype: Its antigen remains unidentified.

The CDR3 runs 15 residues. Germline CDR1 and CDR2: WSHSY and SAAADI. V was cut by 8 bases and J by 5 bases, with 19 bases left in between. TCRdb used MiXCR to reprocess the reads, holding one entry per CDR3 protein. In the table there are approximately 910,000 distinct CDR3 sequences, about a third of which are singletons. Sequencing was performed on cultured CD8+ T cells from PBMCs, taken from culture after CMV antigen stimulation. The chain combines TRBV10-2 with TRBJ1-5, with a tentative D call TRBD1 (6 bases). The source is a human donor in good health (CMV status not recorded). Some clones in this sample may be carry-over from other donors' samples. The CDR3: CASGGGRVTDQPQHF. CDR3 nucleotides: TGCGCCAGCGGGGGGGGCAGGGTCACGGATCAGCCCCAGCATTTT.